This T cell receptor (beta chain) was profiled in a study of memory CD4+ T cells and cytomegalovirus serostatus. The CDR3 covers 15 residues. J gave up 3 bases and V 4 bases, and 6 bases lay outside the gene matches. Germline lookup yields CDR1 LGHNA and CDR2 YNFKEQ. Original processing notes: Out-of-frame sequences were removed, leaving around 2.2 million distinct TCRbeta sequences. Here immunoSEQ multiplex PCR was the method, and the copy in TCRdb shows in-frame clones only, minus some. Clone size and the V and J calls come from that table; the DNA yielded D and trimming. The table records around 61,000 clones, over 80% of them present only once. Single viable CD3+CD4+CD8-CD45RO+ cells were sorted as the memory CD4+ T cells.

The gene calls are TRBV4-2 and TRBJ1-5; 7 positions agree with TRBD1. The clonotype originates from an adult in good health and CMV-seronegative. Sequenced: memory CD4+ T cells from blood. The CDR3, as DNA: TGTGCCAGCAGCCCTCGGGACAGCACCAATCAGCCCCAGCATTTT. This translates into CASSPRDSTNQPQHF.